Presented here are 28 T cell receptor beta chains from one specimen sequenced in a study of T-cell memory formation after mild COVID-19. MiXCR, run by TCRdb on the 5' RACE reads, gives a single entry per CDR3 protein. This table holds under 250,000 distinct CDR3 sequences, around 10% found once. Sequences were obtained from PBMCs or a T cell subset sorted from them (not recorded which). The receptor set was obtained from a man younger than 35 who had mild COVID-19 (a few samples of this study predate the infection). Cell type and time point are not known.

CDR3 region: CASSFQPQGGNTEAFF. The CDR3 nucleotides are TGCGCCAGCAGCTTTCAACCACAGGGCGGGAACACTGAAGCTTTCTTT. The chain uses TRBV5-1 and TRBJ1-1, with D perhaps matching TRBD1 (6 bases). Trimming cost V 2 bases and J 1 base, with 15 bases left between them. The CDR3 spans 16 residues. CDR1 SGHRS and CDR2 YFSETQ come from the germline V gene. The whole variable domain, remainder taken from reference TRBV5-1 and TRBJ1-1, is KAGVTQTPRYLIKTRGQQVTLSCSPISGHRSVSWYQQTPGQGLQFLFEYFSETQRNKGNFPGRFSGRQFSNSRSEMNVSTLELGDSALYLCASSFQPQGGNTEAFFGQGTRLTVV.

This chain joins TRBV4-1 and TRBJ1-2; possible D gene TRBD1, 6 bases. V lost 6 bases and J lost 2, with 19 bases in between. Germline CDR1 and CDR2: MGHRA and YSYEKL. The length of the CDR3 is 16 residues. The CDR3 here is CASRTYGDNTNYGYTF. CDR3 nucleotide sequence: TGCGCCAGCAGAACCTATGGGGACAACACAAACTATGGCTACACCTTC.

This clonotype was recorded a few times. This sequence joins TRBV19 and TRBJ2-5; 12 bases are shared with TRBD2. The CDR3 length is 14 residues. The germline V gene has CDR1 LNHDA and CDR2 SQIVND (reference sequence). V lost 5 bases, J lost 4 bases, and 2 bases stayed unmatched. The CDR3 protein is CASSGLAGTETQYF. CDR3 sequence (DNA): TGTGCCAGTAGTGGACTAGCGGGGACAGAGACCCAGTACTTC.

This clonotype has only a few counts. The chain couples TRBV5-1 to TRBJ1-6; D not resolved. V dropped 5 bases and J dropped 5 bases, with 11 bases sitting between them. Germline CDR1 SGHRS, CDR2 YFSETQ. The length of the CDR3 is 14 residues. CDR3: CASRDGSDNSPLHF. The CDR3 coding sequence is TGCGCCAGCAGAGACGGATCGGATAATTCACCCCTCCACTTT.

This clonotype was counted a few times. This rearrangement joins TRBV4-1 to TRBJ1-1, with TRBD1 matching 8 bases. The junction had 10 bases not matched to a gene; V was cut back by 4 bases and J by 6 bases. Germline lookup yields CDR1 MGHRA and CDR2 YSYEKL. CDR3 size: 15 residues. This CDR3 reads CASSRDRGGMAEAFF. In DNA, the CDR3 is TGCGCCAGCAGCCGAGACAGGGGAGGAATGGCTGAAGCTTTCTTT.

In its sample, this clonotype was seen a few times. The V gene is TRBV7-2, the J gene TRBJ2-5; D unclear. The V gene lost 1 base and the J gene lost 5 bases, with 14 bases spanning the gap. This CDR3 region has 15 residues. The germline gives CDR1 SGHTA, CDR2 FQGNSA. The CDR3 DNA reads TGTGCCAGCAGCTTAGTAGGCCACGACTGGGAGACCCAGTACTTC. It is translated as CASSLVGHDWETQYF.

The chain is built from TRBV5-1 and TRBJ2-5, with 7 bases lining up with TRBD2. The CDR3 totals 13 residues. Germline V gives CDR1 SGHRS, CDR2 YFSETQ. The trim removed 4 bases at V and 5 bases at J, leaving 5 bases unmatched. This CDR3 reads CASSTTSMETQYF. In nucleotides, the CDR3 is TGCGCCAGCAGCACGACTAGCATGGAGACCCAGTACTTC.

This clonotype was detected only a few times. The chain carries TRBV6-2 or TRBV6-3 and TRBJ2-7, with D hard to call. The CDR3 is made up of 13 amino acids. V lost 5 bases, J lost 0 bases, and 8 bases lay in between. The germline V gene has CDR1 MNHEY and CDR2 SVGEGT. The CDR3 bases are TGTGCCAGCAGTCGCAGGAACTCCTACGAGCAGTACGTC. It is translated as CASSRRNSYEQYV.

V is TRBV12-3 or TRBV12-4 and J is TRBJ1-2; 9 positions match TRBD1. V gave up 6 bases and J gave up 8 bases; unmatched junction bases: 7. CDR3 length: 13 residues. In nucleotides, the CDR3 is TGTGCCAGCAGCCCGGGACAGGGTGCGGGCTACACCTTC. Translation: CASSPGQGAGYTF.

This clonotype was found a few times. The chain joins TRBV6-6 to TRBJ1-1; D ambiguous. Trimming left V 5 bases short and J 5 bases short, with 15 bases between. CDR1 and CDR2 from the germline V gene are MNHNY and SVGAGI (reference sequence). CDR3 length: 14 residues. CDR3 nucleotides: TGTGCCAGCAGTCCGTGGGAGGGTTGGACTGAAGCTTTCTTT. This sequence encodes CASSPWEGWTEAFF.

This clonotype has at least ten counts. The gene calls are TRBV5-1 and TRBJ2-3; 10 positions match TRBD1. With V trimmed by 4 bases and J by 3 bases, 2 bases remained unmatched. From germline, CDR1 is SGHRS and CDR2 YFSETQ. This CDR3 region has 14 residues. CDR3 region: CASSLDRGTDTQYF. Written as DNA, the CDR3 is TGCGCCAGCAGCCTGGACAGGGGGACAGATACGCAGTATTTT.

This clonotype was observed a handful of times. This chain uses TRBV6-2 or TRBV6-3 with TRBJ1-6; D gene unclear. The V and J ends lost 3 bases and 0 bases respectively, with 27 bases between them. The CDR3 is 22 residues long. Germline V CDR1 and CDR2: MNHEY, SVGEGT. The CDR3 reads CASSYSLLGLRAEASYNSPLHF. DNA of the CDR3: TGTGCCAGCAGTTATTCTCTCCTCGGCCTAAGGGCCGAGGCCTCCTATAATTCACCCCTCCACTTT.

This chain connects TRBV5-1 to TRBJ2-5; the match to TRBD2 covers 8 bases. V shed 6 bases and J 5 bases; nucleotides not matched to a gene: 9. The CDR3 length is 14 residues. The germline CDR1 and CDR2 sequences are SGHRS and YFSETQ. DNA of the CDR3: TGCGCCAGCACTTCCGCGGGAGGTTGGGAGACCCAGTACTTC. Translated: CASTSAGGWETQYF. Full variable domain (remainder filled in from reference TRBV5-1 and TRBJ2-5): KAGVTQTPRYLIKTRGQQVTLSCSPISGHRSVSWYQQTPGQGLQFLFEYFSETQRNKGNFPGRFSGRQFSNSRSEMNVSTLELGDSALYLCASTSAGGWETQYFGPGTRLLVL.

Ten or more counts support this clonotype. V usage is TRBV28 and J usage is TRBJ1-5, with 7 positions matching TRBD1. The CDR3 is made up of 14 amino acids. Trimming took 2 bases from V and 5 from J; bases not matched to a gene: 3. The germline V gene encodes CDR1 MDHEN and CDR2 SYDVKM. Written as DNA, the CDR3 is TGTGCCAGCAGTTTAGGTGACAGGGATCAGCCCCAGCATTTT. Translating gives CASSLGDRDQPQHF.

The rearrangement joins TRBV28 to TRBJ1-2, with D hard to call. CDR1 is MDHEN, CDR2 SYDVKM, per germline. The CDR3 has 12 amino acids. Trimming left V 4 bases short and J 4 bases short, with 7 bases between. CDR3 bases: TGTGCCAGCAGTTCACAGCCCTATGGCTACACCTTC. It encodes CASSSQPYGYTF.

This clonotype was observed a handful of times. This chain uses TRBV29-1 with TRBJ2-7, with 9 bases aligning to TRBD1. The trim removed 3 bases at V and 2 bases at J, leaving 8 bases unmatched. There are 15 residues in the CDR3. CDR1 is SQVTM, CDR2 ANQGSEA, per germline. CDR3 region: CSVDVRTGDPYEQYV. In DNA, the CDR3 is TGCAGCGTTGATGTCCGGACAGGGGACCCCTACGAGCAGTACGTC.

This clonotype was recorded at least ten times. The chain is built from TRBV3-1 and TRBJ2-1; D unresolved. Germline values: CDR1 LGHDT, CDR2 YNNKEL (reference sequence). V gave up 3 bases and J gave up 9 bases, with 6 bases separating them. This CDR3 has 11 residues. CDR3 amino acids: CASSHTGEQFF. In DNA, the CDR3 is TGTGCCAGCAGCCATACGGGTGAGCAGTTCTTC.

The chain employs TRBV10-3 and TRBJ2-7, with 13 bases fitting TRBD2. Unmatched junction bases numbered 1, after V lost 6 bases and J lost 2 bases. Germline values: CDR1 ENHRY, CDR2 SYGVKD. The CDR3 length is 14 residues. In nucleotides, the CDR3 is TGTGCCATCAGCGGGACTAGCGGGGCCTACGAGCAGTACGTC. Its protein is CAISGTSGAYEQYV.

This clonotype was found many times. The chain carries TRBV29-1 and TRBJ2-1, with 9 bases lining up with TRBD1. Germline V CDR1 and CDR2: SQVTM, ANQGSEA. This CDR3 comprises 13 residues. V shed 7 bases and J 1 base; nucleotides not matched to a gene: 2. CDR3 region: CSGDRGSYNEQFF. The DNA for the CDR3 is TGCAGCGGTGACAGGGGGTCCTACAATGAGCAGTTCTTC.

This clonotype was observed a handful of times. The chain carries TRBV15 and TRBJ2-1; D uncertain. Germline-derived CDR1 and CDR2 are LNHNV and YYDKDF (reference sequence). This CDR3 has 14 residues. The ends were cut back, 6 bases at V and 6 bases at J, with 15 bases in the middle. The CDR3 sequence is CATRVAPAVNEQFF. In DNA form, the CDR3 reads TGTGCCACCAGAGTAGCCCCGGCCGTCAATGAGCAGTTCTTC.

The chain carries TRBV7-2 and TRBJ2-3, with a weak D call TRBD2 (5 bases). V was cut by 6 bases and J by 4 bases, with 20 bases left in between. CDR3 length: 16 residues. Germline V gives CDR1 SGHTA, CDR2 FQGNSA. This CDR3 is CASRATRAAISDTQYF. The CDR3 bases are TGTGCCAGCAGAGCTACGAGGGCGGCTATATCAGATACGCAGTATTTT.

This clonotype was observed a few times. This rearrangement joins TRBV6-5 to TRBJ2-5; TRBD2 is a possible D gene (6 bases). The CDR3 consists of 15 residues. Trimming took off 8 bases at V and 2 bases at J, with 18 bases between the two ends. CDR1 is MNHEY, CDR2 SVGAGI, per germline. The CDR3 bases are TGTGCCAGCGGAATCGGCGGGGTGCAACAAGAGACCCAGTACTTC. It translates to CASGIGGVQQETQYF.

The V and J genes are TRBV4-1 and TRBJ1-1; D is undetermined. The length of the CDR3 is 15 residues. Germline V gene data show CDR1 as MGHRA and CDR2 as YSYEKL. The V gene lost 0 bases and the J gene lost 5 bases, with 13 bases spanning the gap. CDR3 DNA: TGCGCCAGCAGCCAAGAGCAGTGGGGAGGGACTGAAGCTTTCTTT. Translating gives CASSQEQWGGTEAFF.

J is TRBJ2-2 and V is TRBV6-5; D call uncertain. The length of the CDR3 is 14 residues. Trimming cost V 6 bases and J 0 bases, with 8 bases left between them. Germline loops: CDR1 MNHEY, CDR2 SVGAGI. The CDR3 DNA reads TGTGCCAGCAGCAAAGGTCCGAACACCGGGGAGCTGTTTTTT. Residues: CASSKGPNTGELFF.

This clonotype was counted many times. The rearrangement joins TRBV5-4 to TRBJ2-4; D could derive from TRBD1 or TRBD2 (5 bases each). V lost 1 base and J 4 bases, leaving 12 bases between the germline ends. The length of the CDR3 is 15 residues. Per the germline V gene, CDR1 is SGHNT and CDR2 is YYREEE (reference sequence). Here the CDR3 DNA reads TGTGCCAGCAGCTTGAGAGGGGATGGGAAAAACATTCAGTACTTC. Protein sequence: CASSLRGDGKNIQYF.

A few counts support this clonotype. This rearrangement joins TRBV3-1 to TRBJ1-6; possibly TRBD1 for D (6 bases). The germline V and J ends were trimmed by 8 bases and 9 bases, with 11 bases remaining between them. Germline lookup yields CDR1 LGHDT and CDR2 YNNKEL (reference sequence). This CDR3 is built from 12 residues. The CDR3 nucleotides read TGTGCCAGCCAACAGGGAAGTTCACCCCTCCACTTT. Its translation is CASQQGSSPLHF. Full variable domain (outside the CDR3, taken from reference TRBV3-1 and TRBJ1-6): DTAVSQTPKYLVTQMGNDKSIKCEQNLGHDTMYWYKQDSKKFLKIMFSYNNKELIINETVPNRFSPKSPDKAHLNLHINSLELGDSAVYFCASQQGSSPLHFGNGTRLTVT.

V is TRBV7-2 and J is TRBJ2-7; TRBD2 is a possible D gene (6 bases). The CDR3 is made up of 14 amino acids. Germline V lookup: CDR1 SGHTA, CDR2 FQGNSA. V lost 1 base and J lost 3, with 10 bases in between. CDR3: CASSLGLANYEQYF. The CDR3 nucleotides read TGTGCCAGCAGCTTAGGGCTAGCGAACTACGAGCAGTACTTC.

The chain joins TRBV7-2 to TRBJ1-1; a weak D match, TRBD1 (6 bases). The CDR3 runs to 16 residues. Germline-derived CDR1 and CDR2 are SGHTA and FQGNSA. The ends were cut back, 5 bases at V and 1 base at J, with 17 bases in the middle. The CDR3 protein is CASSASWGARNTEAFF. In nucleotides, the CDR3 is TGTGCCAGCAGCGCAAGCTGGGGGGCGAGGAACACTGAAGCTTTCTTT.